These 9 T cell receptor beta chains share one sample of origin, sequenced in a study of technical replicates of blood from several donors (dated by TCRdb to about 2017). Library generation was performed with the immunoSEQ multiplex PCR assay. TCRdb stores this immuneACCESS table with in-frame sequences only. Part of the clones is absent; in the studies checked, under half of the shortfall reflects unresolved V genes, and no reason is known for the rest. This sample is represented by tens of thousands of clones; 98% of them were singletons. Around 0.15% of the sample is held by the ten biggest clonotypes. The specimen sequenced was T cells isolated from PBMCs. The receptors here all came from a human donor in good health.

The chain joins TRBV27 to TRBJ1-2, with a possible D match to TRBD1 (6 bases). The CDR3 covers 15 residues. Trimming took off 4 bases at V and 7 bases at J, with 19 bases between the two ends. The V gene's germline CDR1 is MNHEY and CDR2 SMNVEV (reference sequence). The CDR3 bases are TGTGCCAGCAGTTCTAAACAGGGTTACCTCTTTGGCTACACCTTC. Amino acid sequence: CASSSKQGYLFGYTF.

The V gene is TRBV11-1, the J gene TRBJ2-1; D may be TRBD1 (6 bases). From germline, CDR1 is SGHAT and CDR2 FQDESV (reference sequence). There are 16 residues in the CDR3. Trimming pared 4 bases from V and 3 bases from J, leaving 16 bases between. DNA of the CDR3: TGTGCCAGCAGCTCCCTCATATCCAGGGGCTACAATGAGCAGTTCTTC. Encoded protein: CASSSLISRGYNEQFF.

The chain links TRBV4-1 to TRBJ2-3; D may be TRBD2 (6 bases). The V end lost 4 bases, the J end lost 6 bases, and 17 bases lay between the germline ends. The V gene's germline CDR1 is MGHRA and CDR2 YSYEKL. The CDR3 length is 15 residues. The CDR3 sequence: CASSPPTGRYDTQYF. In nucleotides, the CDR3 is TGCGCCAGCAGCCCTCCAACCGGGAGATACGATACGCAGTATTTT.

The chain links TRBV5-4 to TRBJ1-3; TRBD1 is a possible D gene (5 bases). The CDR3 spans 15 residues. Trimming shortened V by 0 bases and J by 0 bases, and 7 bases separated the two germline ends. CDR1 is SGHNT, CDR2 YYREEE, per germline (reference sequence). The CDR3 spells CASSLARDSGNTIYF. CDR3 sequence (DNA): TGTGCCAGCAGCTTGGCCAGGGACTCTGGAAACACCATATATTTT.

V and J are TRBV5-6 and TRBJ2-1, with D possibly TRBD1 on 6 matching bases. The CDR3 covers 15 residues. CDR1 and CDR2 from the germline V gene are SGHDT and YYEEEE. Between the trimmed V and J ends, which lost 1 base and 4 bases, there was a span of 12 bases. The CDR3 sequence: CASSLYRTEYNEQFF. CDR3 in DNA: TGTGCCAGCAGCTTGTACCGGACAGAGTACAATGAGCAGTTCTTC.

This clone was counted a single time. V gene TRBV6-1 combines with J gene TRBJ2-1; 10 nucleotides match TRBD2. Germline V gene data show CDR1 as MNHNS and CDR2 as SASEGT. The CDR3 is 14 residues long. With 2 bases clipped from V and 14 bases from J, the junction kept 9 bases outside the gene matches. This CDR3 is CASSETLAGGDEFF. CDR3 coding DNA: TGTGCCAGCAGTGAAACCTTAGCGGGGGGAGACGAGTTCTTC.

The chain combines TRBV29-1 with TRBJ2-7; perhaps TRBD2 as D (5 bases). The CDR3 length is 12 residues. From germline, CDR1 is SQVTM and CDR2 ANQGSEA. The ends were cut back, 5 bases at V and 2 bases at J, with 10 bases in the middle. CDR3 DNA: TGCAGCGTTCCTGGACTTACCTACGAGCAGTACTTC. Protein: CSVPGLTYEQYF.

The CDR3 coding sequence is TGCGCCAGCAATATAGGTGCAGGCGCTCGCACAGATACGCAGTATTTT. This codes for CASNIGAGARTDTQYF. The chain employs TRBV5-1 and TRBJ2-3, with no clear D. The germline V gene encodes CDR1 SGHRS and CDR2 YFSETQ. The V gene lost 6 bases and the J gene lost 1 base, with 18 bases spanning the gap. This CDR3 contains 16 residues.

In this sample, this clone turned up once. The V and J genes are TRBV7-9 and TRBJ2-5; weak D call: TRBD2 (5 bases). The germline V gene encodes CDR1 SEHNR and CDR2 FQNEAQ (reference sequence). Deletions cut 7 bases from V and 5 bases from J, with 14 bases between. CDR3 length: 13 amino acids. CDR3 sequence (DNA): TGTGCCAGCACATACGGGGTCGGGGAGACCCAGTACTTC. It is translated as CASTYGVGETQYF.